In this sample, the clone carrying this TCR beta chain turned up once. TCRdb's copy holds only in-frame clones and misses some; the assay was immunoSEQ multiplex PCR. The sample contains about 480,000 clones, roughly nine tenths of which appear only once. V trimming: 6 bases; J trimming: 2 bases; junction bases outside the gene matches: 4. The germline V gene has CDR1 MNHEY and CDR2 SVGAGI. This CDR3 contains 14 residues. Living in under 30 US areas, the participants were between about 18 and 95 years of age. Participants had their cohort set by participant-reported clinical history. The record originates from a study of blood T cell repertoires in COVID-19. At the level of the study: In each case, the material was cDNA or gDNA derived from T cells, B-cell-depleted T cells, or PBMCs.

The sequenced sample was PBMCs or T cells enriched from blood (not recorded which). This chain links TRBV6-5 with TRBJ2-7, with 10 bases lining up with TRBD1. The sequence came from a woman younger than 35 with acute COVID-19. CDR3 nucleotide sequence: TGTGCCAGCAGGCCGGGACAGGGGACCTACGAGCAGTACTTC. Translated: CASRPGQGTYEQYF.